This TCR beta chain came from a study of technical replicates of blood from a handful of donors. Germline lookup yields CDR1 SNHLY and CDR2 FYNNEI. V lost 2 bases to trimming and J lost 1 base; unmatched junction nucleotides: 12. CDR3 length equals 20 residues. Assay: immunoSEQ multiplex PCR; the TCRdb copy retains only in-frame clones and omits some. The sample contains approximately 65,000 clones, approximately 86% of which appear only once. The sequence was obtained from a human donor in good health. Some clones in this sample may be carry-over from other donors' samples. The chain links TRBV2 to TRBJ2-3, with 13 bases lining up with TRBD2. Sequenced input: PBMCs. Here the CDR3 reads CASSEKTSGGAFRGTDTQYF. CDR3 DNA sequence: TGTGCCAGCAGTGAAAAAACTAGCGGGGGGGCCTTTCGAGGCACAGATACGCAGTATTTT.